The rows below give T cell receptor beta chains drawn from one sample of a study of T-cell reconstitution after alpha-beta-depleted transplantation in children. TCRdb reprocessed the PCR reads via MiXCR and lists one record per CDR3 protein. In the table there are approximately 390,000 distinct CDR3 sequences, approximately 10% of which are singletons. The sequencing used PBMCs from the stem cell graft donor, collected from the stem cell graft. These receptors originate from a human donor who donated a stem cell graft to a child with acute myeloid leukemia. Both conserved end residues are part of each CDR3. A D gene is named only where the DNA matches it firmly. Not every row has a clone size; where given, it reads once, few, many or a size class.

D gene	clone size	V gene	J gene	CDR3 DNA	CDR3 protein
NA	few	TRBV29-1	TRBJ2-1	TGCAGCGTTACAACCCCCGAGGGTCCCGGCAATGAGCAGTTCTTC	CSVTTPEGPGNEQFF
TRBD2	few	TRBV7-2	TRBJ2-5	TGTGCCAGCAGCTTAGCGTTTCAGGGAGGGGAGACCCAGTACTTC	CASSLAFQGGETQYF
TRBD1	NA	TRBV30	TRBJ1-5	TGTGCCTGGAGTGTCGACGACAGGGAGGGTCAGCCCCAGCATTTT	CAWSVDDREGQPQHF
TRBD1	few	TRBV20-1	TRBJ1-5	TGCAGCGCTACCTGGACAGGAGGAGGGTATAGCAATCAGCCCCAGCATTTT	CSATWTGGGYSNQPQHF
NA	NA	TRBV3-1	TRBJ2-5	TGTGCCAGCAGCCCGCGCGGGGGCATGAAGACCCAGTACTTC	CASSPRGGMKTQYF
TRBD1	few	TRBV20-1	TRBJ2-1	TGCAGTGCTAGGACAGGGGGCCGGGATGAGCAGTTCTTC	CSARTGGRDEQFF
NA	few	TRBV6-2/TRBV6-3	TRBJ1-5	TGTGCCAGCAGTGTCGGGTGGGAACCTCAGCCCCAGCATTTT	CASSVGWEPQPQHF
NA	few	TRBV5-1	TRBJ1-1	TGCGCCAGCAGCCAGGACAGCCGCAAGAACACTGAAGCTTTCTTT	CASSQDSRKNTEAFF
NA	many	TRBV27	TRBJ2-6	TGTGCCAGCATGTGGGGGGCTGGGGCCAACGTCCTGACTTTC	CASMWGAGANVLTF
TRBD1	few	TRBV29-1	TRBJ1-5	TGCAGCGTAGCGGACAGGGGGCGAGGTCAGCCCCAGCATTTT	CSVADRGRGQPQHF
NA	few	TRBV14	TRBJ1-1	TGTGCCAGCAGCCAAGATGAGACAGCCAAGATGAACACTGAAGCTTTCTTT	CASSQDETAKMNTEAFF
NA	NA	TRBV20-1	TRBJ2-2	TGCAGTGCTAGGGCCTTGACAGGTTCGAACACCGGGGAGCTGTTTTTT	CSARALTGSNTGELFF
TRBD1	many	TRBV20-1	TRBJ1-6	TGCAGTGCCGCCCGACAGGGAAATTCACCCCTCCACTTT	CSAARQGNSPLHF
NA	few	TRBV3-1	TRBJ1-1	TGTGCCAGCAGCCAAGGCACTCCCACTGAAGCTTTCTTT	CASSQGTPTEAFF
NA	NA	TRBV29-1	TRBJ2-3	TGCAGCGTTGAAGATTCGCGCAATACGCAGTATTTT	CSVEDSRNTQYF
NA	few	TRBV29-1	TRBJ2-7	TGCAGCGTGTCTTTTGGGCACGAGCAGTACTTC	CSVSFGHEQYF
TRBD2	few	TRBV12-3/TRBV12-4	TRBJ2-7	TGTGCCAGCAGTCAGAGGGCGGGAGGAATGTACGAGCAGTACTTC	CASSQRAGGMYEQYF
TRBD2	few	TRBV20-1	TRBJ2-5	TGCAGTGCTAGAGATGGGCGGGAGGGAGAGACCCAGTACTTC	CSARDGREGETQYF
NA	few	TRBV6-5	TRBJ1-5	TGTGCCAGCAGTTACTCAGGGATGCATAATCAGCCCCAGCATTTT	CASSYSGMHNQPQHF
NA	many	TRBV20-1	TRBJ2-1	TGCAGTGCTACTAGTCAGGGATACGGGGAGTACAATGAGCAGTTCTTC	CSATSQGYGEYNEQFF
NA	few	TRBV5-1	TRBJ2-5	TGCGCCAGCAGCTTGACTAACAAAGAGACCCAGTACTTC	CASSLTNKETQYF
NA	NA	TRBV6-5	TRBJ2-3	TGTGCCAGCAGTTACTCGAGGGGCACAGATACGCAGTATTTT	CASSYSRGTDTQYF
TRBD1	NA	TRBV18	TRBJ2-5	TGTGCCAGCTCACCTCTGGGACAGCCCCAAGAGACCCAGTACTTC	CASSPLGQPQETQYF
TRBD1	many	TRBV12-3/TRBV12-4	TRBJ2-4	TGTGCCAGCACCCAGACAGGGGTGGACATTCAGTACTTC	CASTQTGVDIQYF